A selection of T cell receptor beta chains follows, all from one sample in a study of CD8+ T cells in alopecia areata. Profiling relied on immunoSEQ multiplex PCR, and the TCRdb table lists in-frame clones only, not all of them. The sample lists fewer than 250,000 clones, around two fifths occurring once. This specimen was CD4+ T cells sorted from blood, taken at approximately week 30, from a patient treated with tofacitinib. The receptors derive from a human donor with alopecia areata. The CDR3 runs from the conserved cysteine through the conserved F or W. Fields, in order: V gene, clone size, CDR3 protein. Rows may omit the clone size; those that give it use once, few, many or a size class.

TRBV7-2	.	CASSFASGREYF
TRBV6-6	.	CASSPQGLSGNTIYF
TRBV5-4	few	CASSLRTATSRNTEAFF
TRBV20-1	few	CSARARREAFF
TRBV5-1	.	CASSLGRDLGNEQFF
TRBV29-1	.	CSVLKGRSTSTDTQYF
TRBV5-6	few	CASSSLMADLYEQYF
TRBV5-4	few	CASSEPREGEKLFF
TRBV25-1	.	CASSVLPGQGDEQYF
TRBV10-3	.	CAISDPVNKDTQYF
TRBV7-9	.	CASSLQGNQPQHF
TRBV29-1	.	CSVEAVGPGELFF
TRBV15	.	CATSPRGGDTGELFF
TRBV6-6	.	CASSYREYGYGYTF
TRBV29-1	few	CSGRVTGDGANVLTF
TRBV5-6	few	CASSYRGGTGASYEQYF
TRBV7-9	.	CASSQYLGYEQYF
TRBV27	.	CASSLKGQGAMTYEQYF
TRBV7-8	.	CASSLVSSGTYNEQFF
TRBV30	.	CAWDGGNYGYTF
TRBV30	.	CAWSGTGGAGELFF
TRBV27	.	CASSSGFPSYEQYF
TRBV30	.	CASARLAGAYNEQFF
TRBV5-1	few	CASSSVGPDTQYF
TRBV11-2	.	CASSSIQGPSYEQYF
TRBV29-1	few	CSVGQVLNLNYGYTF
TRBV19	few	CASSIDRGTGELFF
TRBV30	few	CAWSRGAMNTEAFF
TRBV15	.	CATSRGGTVNIQYF
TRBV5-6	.	CASSRGQSTDTQYF
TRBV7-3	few	CASSSPGETQYF
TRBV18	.	CASSIQGLTSEELAKNIQYF
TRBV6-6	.	CASSSPSGVSNTEAFF
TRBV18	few	CASSRDRVSSGANVLTF
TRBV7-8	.	CASSHSTGANEQYF
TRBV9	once	CASSVVGTGDTGELFF
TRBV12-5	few	CASALFPYEQYF
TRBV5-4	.	CASSLAVSSYEQYF
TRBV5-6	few	CASSLKGANVLTF
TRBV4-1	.	CASSQDVGTRYF
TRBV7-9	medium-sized	CASSLGTDGRQYF
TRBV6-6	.	CASSFTRDSTYGYTF